The entry below gives a single TCR beta chain sequence along with its context. Its antigen is as yet unknown. This entry comes from a study of T cell responses to AZD1222 COVID-19 vaccine. Across the whole study: Pooled together were second doses at about 4 or about 12 weeks. Findings of the study overall: Repertoires were obtained only post-peak T cell response. The breadth and depth of Spike-specific TCRs increased once two AZD1222 doses had been given. Nearly half of unique spike-specific TCRs reportedly avoided B.1.351 and B.1.1.7 mutated regions.

Here immunoSEQ multiplex PCR was the method, and the copy in TCRdb shows in-frame clones only, minus some. Here the sample spans roughly 150,000 clones, 85% to 90% being singletons. V gave up 7 bases and J gave up 7 bases; unmatched junction bases: 5. This CDR3 is 13 amino acids long. Germline CDR1 and CDR2: LGHDT and YNNKEL (reference sequence). The specimen was peripheral blood, collected on day 0 of AZD1222 vaccination. The source of this sequence is an adult in good health. The chain joins TRBV3-1 (or the pseudogene TRBV3-2) to TRBJ1-2, with TRBD1 identical over 11 bases. This CDR3 reads CASTFGTGGGYTF. The DNA of the CDR3 is TGTGCCAGCACCTTTGGGACAGGGGGTGGCTACACCTTC.